Listed below are T cell receptor beta chains from one sample, sequenced in a study of blood T cell repertoires in COVID-19. Some clones are missing from TCRdb's copy, which holds only in-frame ones; the method was immunoSEQ multiplex PCR. This sample has 200,000 to 250,000 clones, with 65% to 90% found just once. Sequencing was carried out using peripheral blood. The origin of the receptors is a woman between 35 and 50 years old who had recovered from COVID-19. The CDR3 runs from the conserved cysteine through the conserved F or W. Each record gives: clone size, J gene, V gene, CDR3 length, D gene, CDR3 protein, CDR3 DNA. The D gene is left open where the match is weak. Clone size is given for some rows only: seen once, a few or many times, or a class if the clone is expanded.

abundance: -; j_gene: TRBJ1-2; v_gene: TRBV6-6; len: 15; d_gene: -; CDR3aa: CASSYWGREGGGYTF; CDR3nt: TGTGCCAGCAGTTACTGGGGCAGGGAAGGGGGTGGCTACACCTTC
abundance: -; j_gene: TRBJ1-5; v_gene: TRBV27; len: 15; d_gene: -; CDR3aa: CASKSLTGPGQPQHF; CDR3nt: TGTGCCAGCAAGTCCCTAACAGGGCCGGGGCAGCCCCAGCATTTT
abundance: -; j_gene: TRBJ1-2; v_gene: TRBV2; len: 16; d_gene: -; CDR3aa: CASSEGLGGRRNGYTF; CDR3nt: TGTGCCAGCAGTGAAGGATTGGGGGGGAGAAGAAATGGCTACACCTTC
abundance: -; j_gene: TRBJ2-5; v_gene: TRBV5-1; len: 16; d_gene: TRBD1; CDR3aa: CASSAPGQALQETQYF; CDR3nt: TGCGCCAGCAGCGCTCCGGGACAGGCCCTTCAAGAGACCCAGTACTTC
abundance: few; j_gene: TRBJ1-3; v_gene: TRBV7-2; len: 15; d_gene: -; CDR3aa: CASSPRWQGGNTIYF; CDR3nt: TGTGCCAGCAGCCCCAGGTGGCAGGGTGGAAACACCATATATTTT
abundance: -; j_gene: TRBJ2-7; v_gene: TRBV7-9; len: 16; d_gene: TRBD1; CDR3aa: CASSLGGQGQKVKQYF; CDR3nt: TGTGCCAGCAGCTTAGGGGGACAGGGTCAAAAGGTGAAGCAGTACTTC
abundance: -; j_gene: TRBJ2-2; v_gene: TRBV5-4; len: 15; d_gene: -; CDR3aa: CASSSGHPNTGELFF; CDR3nt: TGTGCCAGCAGCTCGGGACACCCGAACACCGGGGAGCTGTTTTTT
abundance: -; j_gene: TRBJ2-6; v_gene: TRBV28; len: 17; d_gene: TRBD1; CDR3aa: CASSMDRGLPGANVLTF; CDR3nt: TGTGCCAGCAGCATGGACAGGGGATTGCCTGGGGCCAACGTCCTGACTTTC
abundance: -; j_gene: TRBJ1-4; v_gene: TRBV2; len: 10; d_gene: -; CDR3aa: CASRDEKLLF; CDR3nt: TGTGCCAGCAGAGATGAAAAACTGCTTTTT
abundance: -; j_gene: TRBJ2-1; v_gene: TRBV3-1/TRBV3-2; len: 14; d_gene: -; CDR3aa: CASSHRGSYNEQFF; CDR3nt: TGTGCCAGCAGCCACCGGGGCTCCTACAATGAGCAGTTCTTC
abundance: once; j_gene: TRBJ1-1; v_gene: TRBV10-1; len: 16; d_gene: TRBD1; CDR3aa: CASSEGAGGEAGEAFF; CDR3nt: TGCGCCAGCAGTGAGGGGGCAGGGGGCGAGGCGGGTGAAGCTTTCTTT
abundance: -; j_gene: TRBJ1-2; v_gene: TRBV29-1; len: 13; d_gene: TRBD1; CDR3aa: CSAGQGANYGYTF; CDR3nt: TGCAGCGCTGGACAGGGAGCTAACTATGGCTACACCTTC
abundance: -; j_gene: TRBJ2-5; v_gene: TRBV3-1/TRBV3-2; len: 15; d_gene: TRBD1; CDR3aa: CASSQDRVYGETQYF; CDR3nt: TGTGCCAGCAGCCAGGACAGGGTCTACGGAGAGACCCAGTACTTC
abundance: -; j_gene: TRBJ2-3; v_gene: TRBV5-1; len: 15; d_gene: TRBD2; CDR3aa: CASSSPGLATDTQYF; CDR3nt: TGCGCCAGCAGCTCACCGGGACTAGCAACAGATACGCAGTATTTT
abundance: -; j_gene: TRBJ1-1; v_gene: TRBV18; len: 15; d_gene: -; CDR3aa: CASSEIALMNTEAFF; CDR3nt: TGTGCCAGCTCTGAAATAGCCCTAATGAACACTGAAGCTTTCTTT
abundance: once; j_gene: TRBJ1-5; v_gene: TRBV9; len: 15; d_gene: -; CDR3aa: CASSVGAGVNQPQHF; CDR3nt: TGTGCCAGCAGCGTCGGGGCAGGGGTCAATCAGCCCCAGCATTTT
abundance: -; j_gene: TRBJ1-6; v_gene: TRBV7-2; len: 19; d_gene: TRBD1; CDR3aa: CASSLYSVGTGTNVSPLHF; CDR3nt: TGTGCCAGCAGCTTATATTCGGTCGGGACAGGGACTAACGTTTCACCCCTCCACTTT
abundance: -; j_gene: TRBJ2-3; v_gene: TRBV7-9; len: 15; d_gene: TRBD2; CDR3aa: CASSLERGGADTQYF; CDR3nt: TGTGCCAGCAGCTTAGAGCGGGGGGGCGCAGATACGCAGTATTTT
abundance: -; j_gene: TRBJ1-2; v_gene: TRBV9; len: 15; d_gene: TRBD1; CDR3aa: CASSPSTGANYGYTF; CDR3nt: TGTGCCAGCAGCCCCTCGACAGGGGCTAACTATGGCTACACCTTC
abundance: -; j_gene: TRBJ2-7; v_gene: TRBV21-1; len: 13; d_gene: -; CDR3aa: CARRQGRVYEQYF; CDR3nt: TGTGCCAGACGTCAGGGGAGAGTCTACGAGCAGTACTTC
abundance: -; j_gene: TRBJ1-1; v_gene: TRBV2; len: 13; d_gene: -; CDR3aa: CASKGQPNTEAFF; CDR3nt: TGTGCCAGCAAAGGACAGCCGAACACTGAAGCTTTCTTT
abundance: -; j_gene: TRBJ2-5; v_gene: TRBV5-1; len: 15; d_gene: TRBD1; CDR3aa: CASSLVSGTGETQYF; CDR3nt: TGCGCCAGCAGCTTGGTGTCTGGGACAGGGGAGACCCAGTACTTC
abundance: -; j_gene: TRBJ1-2; v_gene: TRBV11-1; len: 15; d_gene: TRBD1; CDR3aa: CASSQNRDSLYGYTF; CDR3nt: TGTGCCAGCAGCCAGAACCGGGACAGCTTGTATGGCTACACCTTC
abundance: many; j_gene: TRBJ2-3; v_gene: TRBV30; len: 16; d_gene: TRBD1; CDR3aa: CAWSFGQGGSTDTQYF; CDR3nt: TGTGCCTGGAGTTTCGGACAGGGCGGTAGCACAGATACGCAGTATTTT
abundance: -; j_gene: TRBJ2-3; v_gene: TRBV3-1/TRBV3-2; len: 16; d_gene: TRBD1; CDR3aa: CASSQGTQGARDTQYF; CDR3nt: TGTGCCAGCAGCCAAGGGACCCAGGGGGCAAGGGATACGCAGTATTTT
abundance: once; j_gene: TRBJ1-2; v_gene: TRBV12-3/TRBV12-4; len: 13; d_gene: TRBD1; CDR3aa: CASSPGQGYGYTF; CDR3nt: TGTGCCAGCAGTCCTGGACAGGGATATGGCTACACCTTC
abundance: -; j_gene: TRBJ2-1; v_gene: TRBV5-1; len: 13; d_gene: TRBD1; CDR3aa: CASSSGTGNEQFF; CDR3nt: TGCGCCAGCAGCTCCGGGACAGGCAATGAGCAGTTCTTC
abundance: once; j_gene: TRBJ1-1; v_gene: TRBV6-6; len: 11; d_gene: -; CDR3aa: CASSSTGEAFF; CDR3nt: TGTGCCAGCAGTTCGACAGGCGAAGCTTTCTTT
abundance: -; j_gene: TRBJ2-7; v_gene: TRBV7-2; len: 13; d_gene: TRBD1; CDR3aa: CASSFGQVYEQYF; CDR3nt: TGTGCCAGCAGCTTTGGACAGGTCTACGAGCAGTACTTC
abundance: -; j_gene: TRBJ2-7; v_gene: TRBV7-2; len: 13; d_gene: -; CDR3aa: CASSLEGPDLQYF; CDR3nt: TGTGCCAGCAGCTTAGAGGGGCCAGACCTCCAGTACTTC
abundance: -; j_gene: TRBJ2-5; v_gene: TRBV9; len: 17; d_gene: TRBD2; CDR3aa: CASSVDGLAGGIETQYF; CDR3nt: TGTGCCAGCAGCGTAGACGGACTAGCGGGGGGTATCGAGACCCAGTACTTC
abundance: -; j_gene: TRBJ2-2; v_gene: TRBV3-1/TRBV3-2; len: 11; d_gene: -; CDR3aa: CASSHTGELFF; CDR3nt: TGTGCCAGCAGCCATACTGGGGAGCTGTTTTTT
abundance: -; j_gene: TRBJ1-1; v_gene: TRBV5-1; len: 14; d_gene: -; CDR3aa: CASSWVSGNTEAFF; CDR3nt: TGCGCCAGCAGCTGGGTTTCGGGAAACACTGAAGCTTTCTTT
abundance: -; j_gene: TRBJ2-3; v_gene: TRBV11-2; len: 15; d_gene: -; CDR3aa: CASSLTRGYTDTQYF; CDR3nt: TGTGCCAGCAGCCTCACCCGGGGTTACACAGATACGCAGTATTTT
abundance: -; j_gene: TRBJ2-2; v_gene: TRBV6-5; len: 14; d_gene: -; CDR3aa: CASTFQGNTGELFF; CDR3nt: TGTGCCAGCACCTTTCAGGGGAACACCGGGGAGCTGTTTTTT
abundance: -; j_gene: TRBJ2-7; v_gene: TRBV12-3/TRBV12-4; len: 12; d_gene: -; CDR3aa: CASSLATDSQIF; CDR3nt: TGTGCCAGCAGTTTAGCTACTGACAGCCAGATCTTC
abundance: once; j_gene: TRBJ2-2; v_gene: TRBV18; len: 16; d_gene: TRBD1; CDR3aa: CASSPNTGGITGELFF; CDR3nt: TGTGCCAGCTCACCAAACACAGGGGGGATCACCGGGGAGCTGTTTTTT
abundance: -; j_gene: TRBJ2-7; v_gene: TRBV25-1; len: 15; d_gene: -; CDR3aa: CASSVGSRGVDEQYF; CDR3nt: TGTGCCAGCAGTGTGGGCTCCAGGGGGGTCGACGAGCAGTACTTC
abundance: -; j_gene: TRBJ2-5; v_gene: TRBV25-1; len: 13; d_gene: -; CDR3aa: CASSESQLETQYF; CDR3nt: TGTGCCAGCAGTGAATCACAGTTAGAGACCCAGTACTTC
abundance: -; j_gene: TRBJ1-2; v_gene: TRBV5-1; len: 15; d_gene: TRBD1; CDR3aa: CASSQAPGTVYGYTF; CDR3nt: TGCGCCAGCAGCCAAGCTCCTGGGACAGTCTATGGCTACACCTTC
abundance: -; j_gene: TRBJ2-3; v_gene: TRBV7-2; len: 16; d_gene: TRBD2; CDR3aa: CASSYPSGGGTDTQYF; CDR3nt: TGTGCCAGCAGCTACCCTTCGGGGGGGGGCACAGATACGCAGTATTTT
abundance: -; j_gene: TRBJ1-1; v_gene: TRBV6-5; len: 14; d_gene: TRBD1; CDR3aa: CASRLDRANTEAFF; CDR3nt: TGTGCCAGCAGGCTAGACAGGGCGAACACTGAAGCTTTCTTT
abundance: -; j_gene: TRBJ1-1; v_gene: TRBV7-2; len: 14; d_gene: -; CDR3aa: CASSFSGDGTEAFF; CDR3nt: TGTGCCAGCAGCTTTTCAGGGGATGGAACTGAAGCTTTCTTT
abundance: -; j_gene: TRBJ1-2; v_gene: TRBV28; len: 14; d_gene: -; CDR3aa: CASSLLASNYGYTF; CDR3nt: TGTGCCAGCAGTTTATTAGCCAGCAACTATGGCTACACCTTC